This T cell receptor (beta chain) was recovered during a study of blood T cell repertoires in COVID-19. On the study more broadly: Sites in the United States, Italy and Spain provided acute and convalescent COVID-19 samples. The cDNA or gDNA used as material had been derived from T cells, B-cell-depleted T cells, or PBMCs.

The CDR3 contains 14 residues. Germline CDR1 and CDR2: ENHRY and SYGVKD. Trimming took 10 bases from V and 6 from J; bases not matched to a gene: 13. Self-reported history from a screening survey and questionnaire set each donor's cohort. Clones were read by immunoSEQ multiplex PCR, and TCRdb kept only the in-frame ones, dropping some. The sample yields about 230,000 clones, around 89% seen once. This TCR was recovered from a woman between 40 and 55 years old with acute COVID-19. Sequenced material: PBMCs or T cells enriched from blood (not recorded which). This sequence joins TRBV10-3 and TRBJ1-2; TRBD1 matches at 8 bases. CDR3 in amino acids: CATNQATGEDGYTF. In DNA form, the CDR3 reads TGTGCCACAAATCAGGCGACAGGGGAGGATGGCTACACCTTC.